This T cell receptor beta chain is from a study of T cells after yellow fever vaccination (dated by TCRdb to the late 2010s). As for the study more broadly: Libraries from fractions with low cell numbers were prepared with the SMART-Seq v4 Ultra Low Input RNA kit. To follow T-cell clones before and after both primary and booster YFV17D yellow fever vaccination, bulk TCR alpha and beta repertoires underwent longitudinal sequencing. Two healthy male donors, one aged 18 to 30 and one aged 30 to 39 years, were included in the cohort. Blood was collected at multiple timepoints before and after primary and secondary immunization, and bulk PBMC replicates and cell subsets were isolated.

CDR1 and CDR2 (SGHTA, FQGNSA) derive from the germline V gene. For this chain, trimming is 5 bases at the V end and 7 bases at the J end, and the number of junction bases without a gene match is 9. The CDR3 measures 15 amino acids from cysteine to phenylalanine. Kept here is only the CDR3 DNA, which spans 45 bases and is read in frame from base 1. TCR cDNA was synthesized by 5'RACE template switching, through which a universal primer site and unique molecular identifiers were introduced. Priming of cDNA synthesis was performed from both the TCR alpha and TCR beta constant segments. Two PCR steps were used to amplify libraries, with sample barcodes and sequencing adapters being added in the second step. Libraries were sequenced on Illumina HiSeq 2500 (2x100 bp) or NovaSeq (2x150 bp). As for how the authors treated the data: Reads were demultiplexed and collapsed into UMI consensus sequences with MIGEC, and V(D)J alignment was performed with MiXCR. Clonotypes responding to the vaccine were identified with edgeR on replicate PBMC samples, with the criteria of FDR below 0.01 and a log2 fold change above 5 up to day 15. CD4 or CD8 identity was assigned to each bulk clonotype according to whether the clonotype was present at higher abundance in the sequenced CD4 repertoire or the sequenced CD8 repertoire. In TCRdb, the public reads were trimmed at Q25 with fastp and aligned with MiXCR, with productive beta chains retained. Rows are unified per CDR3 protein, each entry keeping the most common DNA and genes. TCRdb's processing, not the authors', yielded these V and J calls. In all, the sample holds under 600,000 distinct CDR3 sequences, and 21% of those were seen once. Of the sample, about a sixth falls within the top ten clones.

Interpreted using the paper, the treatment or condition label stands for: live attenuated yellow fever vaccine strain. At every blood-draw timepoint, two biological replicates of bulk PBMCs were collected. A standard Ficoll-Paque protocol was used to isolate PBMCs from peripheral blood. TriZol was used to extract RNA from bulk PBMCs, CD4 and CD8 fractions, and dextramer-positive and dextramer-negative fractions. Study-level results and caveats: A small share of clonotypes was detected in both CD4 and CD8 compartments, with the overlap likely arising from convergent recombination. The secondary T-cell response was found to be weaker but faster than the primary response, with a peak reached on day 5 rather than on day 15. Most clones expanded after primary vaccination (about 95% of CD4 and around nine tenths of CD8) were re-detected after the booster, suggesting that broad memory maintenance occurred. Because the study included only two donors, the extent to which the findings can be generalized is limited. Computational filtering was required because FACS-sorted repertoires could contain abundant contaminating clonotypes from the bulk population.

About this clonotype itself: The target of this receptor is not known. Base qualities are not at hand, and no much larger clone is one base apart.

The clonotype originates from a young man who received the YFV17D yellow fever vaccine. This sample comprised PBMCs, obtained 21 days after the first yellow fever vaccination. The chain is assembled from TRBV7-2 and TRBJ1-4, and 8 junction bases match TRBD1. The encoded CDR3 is CASSLIQGASEKLFF. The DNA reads TGTGCCAGCAGCCTAATTCAGGGGGCAAGTGAAAAACTGTTTTTT.